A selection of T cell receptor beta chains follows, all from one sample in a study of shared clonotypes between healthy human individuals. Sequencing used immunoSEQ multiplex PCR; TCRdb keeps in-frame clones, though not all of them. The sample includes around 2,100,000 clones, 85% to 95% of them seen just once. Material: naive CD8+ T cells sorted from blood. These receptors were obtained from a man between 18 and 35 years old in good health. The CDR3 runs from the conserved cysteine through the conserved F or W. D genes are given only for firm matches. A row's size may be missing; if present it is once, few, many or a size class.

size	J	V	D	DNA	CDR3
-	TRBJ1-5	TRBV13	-	TGTGCCAGCAGCTTAGGCCCCGCTGGGGGTAGCAATCAGCCCCAGCATTTT	CASSLGPAGGSNQPQHF
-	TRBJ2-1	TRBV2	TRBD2	TGTGCCAGCATGGGACTAGCGGGGTACAATGAGCAGTTCTTC	CASMGLAGYNEQFF
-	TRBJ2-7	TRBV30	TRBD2	TGTGCCTGGAGGAAGGGAGGGTTTGAGTACTTC	CAWRKGGFEYF
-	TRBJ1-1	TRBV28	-	TGTGCCAGCAGCCAAACAGGGATGAACACTGAAGCTTTCTTT	CASSQTGMNTEAFF
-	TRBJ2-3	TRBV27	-	TGTGCCAGCGGCCCAACCACTAGCACAGATACGCAGTATTTT	CASGPTTSTDTQYF
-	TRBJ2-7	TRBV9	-	TGTGCCAGCAGCGTAGATTCGGCAGAGCAGTACTTC	CASSVDSAEQYF
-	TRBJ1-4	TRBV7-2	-	TGTGCCAGCAGCTCCCCGACAGTCTATAATGAAAAACTGTTTTTT	CASSSPTVYNEKLFF
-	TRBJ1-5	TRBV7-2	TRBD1	TGTGCCAGCAGCTTAGGTAGTGGGACAGCGAATCAGCCCCAGCATTTT	CASSLGSGTANQPQHF
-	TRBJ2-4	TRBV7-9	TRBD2	TGTGCCAGCAGCTTACTGACTAGCGGGGAAAACATTCAGTACTTC	CASSLLTSGENIQYF
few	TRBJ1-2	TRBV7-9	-	TGTGCCAGCAGCTTAGGGTTCAGCGATGGCTACACCTTC	CASSLGFSDGYTF
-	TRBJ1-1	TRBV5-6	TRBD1	TGTGCCAGCAGCTTCCAGACAGGGGGTATGAACACTGAAGCTTTCTTT	CASSFQTGGMNTEAFF
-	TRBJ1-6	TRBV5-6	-	TGTGCCAGCAGCTTGGGAGGGCTAAATTCACCCCTCCACTTT	CASSLGGLNSPLHF
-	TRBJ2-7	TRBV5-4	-	TGTGCCAGCAGCTTGCTTTTGACGGGTTCAACCTACGAGCAGTACTTC	CASSLLLTGSTYEQYF
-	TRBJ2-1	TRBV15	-	TGTGCCACCAGCAGAGATAGGGCGGACGATGAGCAGTTCTTC	CATSRDRADDEQFF
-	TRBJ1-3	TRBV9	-	TGTGCCAGCAGCGCGGGCCCCGGGAACACCATATATTTT	CASSAGPGNTIYF
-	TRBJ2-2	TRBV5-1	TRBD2	TGCGCCAGCAGGGGACTAGCGGGAGACACCGGGGAGCTGTTTTTT	CASRGLAGDTGELFF
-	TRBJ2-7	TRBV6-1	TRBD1	TGTGCCAGCAGGGACAGGTCTACCTACGAGCAGTACTTC	CASRDRSTYEQYF
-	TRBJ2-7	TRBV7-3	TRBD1	TGTGCCAGCAGCTTAATAGGGCCGACAGGGATCGACGAGCAGTACTTC	CASSLIGPTGIDEQYF
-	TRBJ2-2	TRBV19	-	TGTGCCAGTAGTATAGGGGCCCTAGCGGAGGGGGACACCGGGGAGCTGTTTTTT	CASSIGALAEGDTGELFF
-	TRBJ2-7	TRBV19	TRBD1	TGTGCCAGTTCCTCCGGGACAGGGGACTACGAGCAGTACTTC	CASSSGTGDYEQYF
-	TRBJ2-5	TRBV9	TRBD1	TGTGCCAGCAGCGCCGGGGGACAGGGGTACCAAGAGACCCAGTACTTC	CASSAGGQGYQETQYF
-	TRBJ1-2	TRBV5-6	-	TGTGCCAGCAGCTTCCCGGGGGCCGGCGGCTACACCTTC	CASSFPGAGGYTF
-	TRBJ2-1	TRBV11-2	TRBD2	TGTGCCAGCAGCTCGGGGGGCAATGAGCAGTTCTTC	CASSSGGNEQFF
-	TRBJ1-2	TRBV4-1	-	TGCGCCAGCAGCCCCCTGGACAGTCTGGCCCTCTACTATGGCTACACCTTC	CASSPLDSLALYYGYTF
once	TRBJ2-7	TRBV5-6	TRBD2	TGTGCCAGCAGCTGGGAGGGATACGAGCAGTACTTC	CASSWEGYEQYF
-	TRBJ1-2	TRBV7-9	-	TGTGCCAGCAGTTCACGGTGGGCGGGTAACTATGGCTACACCTTC	CASSSRWAGNYGYTF
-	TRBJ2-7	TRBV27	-	TGTGCCAGCAGTTTCGGAGGGGGGGGCTACGAGCAGTACTTC	CASSFGGGGYEQYF
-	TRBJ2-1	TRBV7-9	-	TGTGCCAGCAGCTTAGGGATGGAGTCGGGGCAGTTCTTC	CASSLGMESGQFF
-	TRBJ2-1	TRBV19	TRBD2	TGTGCCAGTAGTACACTAGCGGGGGGGCTAAATGAGCAGTTCTTC	CASSTLAGGLNEQFF
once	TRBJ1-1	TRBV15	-	TGTGCCACCAGCAGAGACCATGGGGTGGGCAGGAACACTGAAGCTTTCTTT	CATSRDHGVGRNTEAFF
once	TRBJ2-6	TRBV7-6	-	TGTGCCAGCGGGGCGCCTGGGGCCAACGTCCTGACTTTC	CASGAPGANVLTF
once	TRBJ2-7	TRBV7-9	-	TGTGCCAGCAGCTCCTATTGGGGCTCCTACGAGCAGTACTTC	CASSSYWGSYEQYF
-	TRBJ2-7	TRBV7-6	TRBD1	TGTGCCAGCAGCTCCGAAGGACAGGAGCAATACTTC	CASSSEGQEQYF
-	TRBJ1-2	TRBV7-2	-	TGTGCCAGCAGCAAGACAGCTACGCGTGGCTACACCTTC	CASSKTATRGYTF
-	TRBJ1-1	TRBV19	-	TGTGCCAGTAGTATAGCTGGGGGGTATGAAGCTTTCTTT	CASSIAGGYEAFF
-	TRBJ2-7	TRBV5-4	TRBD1	TGTGCCAGCAGCTTGGGTCCGGGACAGATCACCTACGAGCAGTACTTC	CASSLGPGQITYEQYF
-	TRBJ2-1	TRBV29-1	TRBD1	TGCAGCGCGCGCTCTCGGGACAGGTACAATGAGCAGTTCTTC	CSARSRDRYNEQFF
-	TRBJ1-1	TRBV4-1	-	TGCGCCAGCAGCCCCTCCACCGTCATGAACACTGAAGCTTTCTTT	CASSPSTVMNTEAFF
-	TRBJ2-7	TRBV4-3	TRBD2	TGCGCCAGCAGCCAAGATGCGGGGGGAGAGGCCTACGAGCAGTACTTC	CASSQDAGGEAYEQYF
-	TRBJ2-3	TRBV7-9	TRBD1	TGTGCCAGCAGCTCCGGACAGGGGGAGGTCACAGATACGCAGTATTTT	CASSSGQGEVTDTQYF
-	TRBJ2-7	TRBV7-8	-	TGTGCCAGCAGCGCGACAGGACCAATCTACGAGCAGTACTTC	CASSATGPIYEQYF
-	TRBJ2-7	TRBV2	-	TGTGCCAGCAGTGAACCTGGAGGGCTGTACGAGCAGTACTTC	CASSEPGGLYEQYF
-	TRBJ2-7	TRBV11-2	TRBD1	TGTGCCAGCAGCTTAGTAGTTGGACAGGGAAATCACGAGCAGTACTTC	CASSLVVGQGNHEQYF
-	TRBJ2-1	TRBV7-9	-	TGTGCCAGCAGCTTAGGGGGCGGGGCGGCCTACAATGAGCAGTTCTTC	CASSLGGGAAYNEQFF
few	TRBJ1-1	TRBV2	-	TGTGCCAGCTCCGACACGAACACTGAAGCTTTCTTT	CASSDTNTEAFF
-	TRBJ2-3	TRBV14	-	TGTGCCAGCAGCCAGGGGGTTGTAAGCACAGATACGCAGTATTTT	CASSQGVVSTDTQYF
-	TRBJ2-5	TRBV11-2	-	TGTGCCAGCAGCTCGCAAGAAGAGACCCAGTACTTC	CASSSQEETQYF
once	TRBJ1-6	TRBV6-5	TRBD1	TGTGCCAGCAGCATCGGACAGGGGGAATCACCCCTCCACTTT	CASSIGQGESPLHF
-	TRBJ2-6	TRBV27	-	TGTGCCAGCAGTTTATCGGGCAACGTCCTGACTTTC	CASSLSGNVLTF
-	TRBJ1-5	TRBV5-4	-	TGTGCCAGCAGCTTGGAGCCCGGTGGGCCCCAGCATTTT	CASSLEPGGPQHF
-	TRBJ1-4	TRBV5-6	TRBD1	TGTGCCAGCAGCTATGGGACAGGGGTTGAAAAACTGTTTTTT	CASSYGTGVEKLFF
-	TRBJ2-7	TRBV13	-	TGTGCCAGCAGCGCCGAACAGGAGGGGTCCTACGAGCAGTACTTC	CASSAEQEGSYEQYF